These T cell receptor beta chains were read from a single sample in a study of cytomegalovirus exposure and HLA in healthy donors. The assay was immunoSEQ multiplex PCR, and TCRdb's table has in-frame clones only and misses some. Recorded for this sample: some 140,000 clones. The sample consisted of PBMCs. These receptors were collected from a woman in her sixties in good health and CMV-seronegative. Each CDR3 is given with its conserved first and last residue. D genes are given only for firm matches.

j_gene,v_gene,d_gene,CDR3nt,CDR3aa
TRBJ1-6,TRBV19,NA,TGTGCCAGTAGTATCTATTCGGGTTCACCCCTCCACTTT,CASSIYSGSPLHF
TRBJ2-7,TRBV9,NA,TGTGCCAGCAGCTCCGGCTACGAGCAGTACTTC,CASSSGYEQYF
TRBJ1-5,TRBV2,TRBD1,TGTGCCAGCAGTGAACAGCTCCGACAGGGACATCAGCCCCAGCATTTT,CASSEQLRQGHQPQHF
TRBJ2-1,TRBV7-3,TRBD2,TGTGCCAGCAGCATAGAACCGGGACTAGCCCCGAGGAATGAGCAGTTCTTC,CASSIEPGLAPRNEQFF
TRBJ1-5,TRBV27,NA,TGTGCCAGCAGTCCGTTGGCGGGAGGGAAGGGCCAGCCCCAGCATTTT,CASSPLAGGKGQPQHF
TRBJ2-7,TRBV6-5,NA,TGTGCCAGCAGTCTCAGCACAGGGATGGGATACGAGCAGTACTTC,CASSLSTGMGYEQYF
TRBJ2-5,TRBV19,NA,TGTGCCAGTAGCCGACAGTTTCAAGAGACCCAGTACTTC,CASSRQFQETQYF
TRBJ2-3,TRBV6-1,TRBD2,TGTGCCAGCAGTGAAGCTGGGCTAGCGGAAAAATACACAGATACGCAGTATTTT,CASSEAGLAEKYTDTQYF
TRBJ1-1,TRBV4-1,NA,TGCGCCAGCAGCCAAGACATCGAACGCGGGACGGTAAACACTGAAGCTTTCTTT,CASSQDIERGTVNTEAFF
TRBJ1-6,TRBV19,TRBD1,TGTGCCAGTAGTGCACTCAGGGGGCGAAATTCACCCCTCCACTTT,CASSALRGRNSPLHF
TRBJ2-3,TRBV5-1,NA,TGCGCCAGCAGCTTATCTGGCGGGCGCACAGATACGCAGTATTTT,CASSLSGGRTDTQYF
TRBJ1-4,TRBV4-1,NA,TGCGCCAGCAGCCATCCAGGGGTCGTAACTAATGAAAAACTGTTTTTT,CASSHPGVVTNEKLFF
TRBJ2-7,TRBV15,TRBD2,TGTGCCACCAGCAGAGATGATCTAGCGGGAATCTACGAGCAGTACTTC,CATSRDDLAGIYEQYF
TRBJ1-3,TRBV7-8,NA,TGTGCCAGCAGCTTAGCATCGAGACAAATGTCGAACACCATATATTTT,CASSLASRQMSNTIYF
TRBJ1-2,TRBV18,NA,TGTGCCAGCTCACCGAACACCGGGGAGAGGGGCTACACCTTC,CASSPNTGERGYTF
TRBJ2-1,TRBV2,NA,TGTGCCAGCCGACTAGTTTTGCGGGGTCAGTTCTTC,CASRLVLRGQFF